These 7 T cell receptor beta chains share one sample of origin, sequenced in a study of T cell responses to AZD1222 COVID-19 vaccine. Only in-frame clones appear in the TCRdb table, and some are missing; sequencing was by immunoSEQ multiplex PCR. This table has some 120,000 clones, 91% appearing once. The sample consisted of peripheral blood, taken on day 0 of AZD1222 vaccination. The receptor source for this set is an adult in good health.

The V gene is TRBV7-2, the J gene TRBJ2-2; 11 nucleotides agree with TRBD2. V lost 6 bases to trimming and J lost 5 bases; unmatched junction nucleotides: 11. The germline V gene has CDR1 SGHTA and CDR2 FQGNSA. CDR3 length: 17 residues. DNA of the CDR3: TGTGCCAGCAGACCCAAGCTAACTAGCGGGGGTACCGGGGAGCTGTTTTTT. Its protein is CASRPKLTSGGTGELFF.

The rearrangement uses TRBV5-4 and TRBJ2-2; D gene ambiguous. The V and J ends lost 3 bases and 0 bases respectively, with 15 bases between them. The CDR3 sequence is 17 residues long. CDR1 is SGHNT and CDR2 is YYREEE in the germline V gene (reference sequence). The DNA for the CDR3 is TGTGCCAGCAGCTCCCCCCCGCCAAGCGCGAACACCGGGGAGCTGTTTTTT. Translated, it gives CASSSPPPSANTGELFF.

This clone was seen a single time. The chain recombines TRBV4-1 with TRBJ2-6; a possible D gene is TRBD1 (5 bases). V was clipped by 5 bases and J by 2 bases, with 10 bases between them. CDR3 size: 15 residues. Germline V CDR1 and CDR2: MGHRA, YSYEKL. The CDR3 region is CASSSPGPGANVLTF. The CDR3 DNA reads TGCGCCAGCAGCAGTCCAGGGCCTGGGGCCAACGTCCTGACTTTC.

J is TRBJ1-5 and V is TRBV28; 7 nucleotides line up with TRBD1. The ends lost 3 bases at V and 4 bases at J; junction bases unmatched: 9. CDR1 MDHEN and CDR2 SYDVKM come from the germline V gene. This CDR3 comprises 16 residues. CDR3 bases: TGTGCCAGCAGTTTGGGTTTGAGGGGGCGTAATCAGCCCCAGCATTTT. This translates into CASSLGLRGRNQPQHF.

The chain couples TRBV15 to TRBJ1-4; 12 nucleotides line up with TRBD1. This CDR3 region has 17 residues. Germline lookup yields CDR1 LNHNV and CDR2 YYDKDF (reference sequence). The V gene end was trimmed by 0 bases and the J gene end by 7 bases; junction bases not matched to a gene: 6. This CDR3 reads CATSREGQGAGSEKLFF. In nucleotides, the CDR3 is TGTGCCACCAGCAGAGAGGGACAGGGGGCGGGGAGTGAAAAACTGTTTTTT.

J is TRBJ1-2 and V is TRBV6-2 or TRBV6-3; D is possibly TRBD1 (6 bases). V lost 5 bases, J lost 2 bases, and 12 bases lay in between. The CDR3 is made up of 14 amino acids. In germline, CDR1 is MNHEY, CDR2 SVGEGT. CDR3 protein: CASSRDTLNYGYTF. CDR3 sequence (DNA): TGTGCCAGCAGTAGGGACACCTTAAACTATGGCTACACCTTC.

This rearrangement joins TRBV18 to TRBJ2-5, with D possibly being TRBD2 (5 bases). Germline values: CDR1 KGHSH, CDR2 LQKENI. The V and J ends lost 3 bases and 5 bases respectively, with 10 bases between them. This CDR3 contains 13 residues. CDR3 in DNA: TGTGCCAGCTCACCGCGGGTGGTGGAGACCCAGTACTTC. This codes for CASSPRVVETQYF.